One T cell receptor beta chain is described in this entry. Antigen specificity is unknown. Each donor's status was that of a healthy bone marrow donor. The PCR used 60 Vbeta and 13 Jbeta primers. Libraries were prepared by immunoSEQ multiplex PCR; TCRdb keeps only in-frame clonotypes and omits some of them. The sample has approximately 210,000 clones, about four fifths seen once. This sample was taken from a study of cytomegalovirus exposure and HLA in healthy donors. Findings and limits, study-wide: An apparent linkage of common viral pathogens to several of the most significant clusters emerged in a later analysis. Later analysis showed TCR association rates varying by HLA locus, highest for DRB1 and lowest for HLA-C.

Trimming took off 2 bases at V and 12 bases at J, with 20 bases between the two ends. The CDR3 sequence is 14 residues long. The V and J genes are TRBV23-1 and TRBJ2-7, with D maybe TRBD1 (7 bases). TRBV23-1 is marked as an open reading frame, function uncertain. The clonotype originates from a woman between 40 and 55 years old in good health and CMV-seronegative. The source material was PBMCs. CDR3: CASSQLRGAGGRYV. For the CDR3, the DNA is TGCGCCAGCAGTCAACTAAGGGGGGCAGGGGGACGGTACGTC.